This T cell receptor beta chain was obtained from a study of T cell changes during pregnancy in multiple sclerosis. This clone was seen once. This CDR3 comprises 15 residues. Per the germline V gene, CDR1 is MNHEY and CDR2 is SVGAGI. The V and J ends lost 8 bases and 0 bases, in that order; junction bases with no gene match: 10. The table came from immunoSEQ multiplex PCR; TCRdb's copy has only in-frame clones and leaves some out. The sample has about 94,000 clones, around 93% seen once. The material was peripheral blood, obtained after pregnancy. This receptor was obtained from a female donor with multiple sclerosis, enrolled in a pregnancy study. This chain uses TRBV6-5 with TRBJ2-7; TRBD2 matches 7 bases. CDR3 DNA: TGTGCCAGCCCTGGGGGGGGACGGAACTCCTACGAGCAGTACTTC. This translates into CASPGGGRNSYEQYF.